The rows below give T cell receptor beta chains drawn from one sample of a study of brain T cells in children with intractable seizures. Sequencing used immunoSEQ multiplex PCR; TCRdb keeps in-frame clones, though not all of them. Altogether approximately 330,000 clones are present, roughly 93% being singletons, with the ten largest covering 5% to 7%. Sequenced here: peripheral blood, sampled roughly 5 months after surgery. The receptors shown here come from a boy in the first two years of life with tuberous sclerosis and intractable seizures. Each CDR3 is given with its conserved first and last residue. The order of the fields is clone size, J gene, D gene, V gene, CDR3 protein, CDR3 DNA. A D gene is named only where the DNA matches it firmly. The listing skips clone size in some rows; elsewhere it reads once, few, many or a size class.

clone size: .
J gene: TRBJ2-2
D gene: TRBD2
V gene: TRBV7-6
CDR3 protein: CASSFGTGLAGGPPLHTGELFF
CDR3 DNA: TGTGCCAGCAGCTTCGGAACCGGACTAGCGGGCGGACCTCCCCTCCACACCGGGGAGCTGTTTTTT

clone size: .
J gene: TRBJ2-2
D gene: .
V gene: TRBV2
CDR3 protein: CATRQTGELFF
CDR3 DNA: TGTGCCACCCGACAGACCGGGGAGCTGTTTTTT

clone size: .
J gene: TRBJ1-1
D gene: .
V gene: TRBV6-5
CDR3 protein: CASRGIHWTATEAFF
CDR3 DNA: TGTGCCAGCAGAGGGATACATTGGACAGCCACTGAAGCTTTCTTT

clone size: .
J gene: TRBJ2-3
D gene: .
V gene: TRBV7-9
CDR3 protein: CAIPDWAGTPTSTDTQYF
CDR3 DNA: TGTGCCATCCCCGATTGGGCGGGGACACCCACTAGCACAGATACGCAGTATTTT

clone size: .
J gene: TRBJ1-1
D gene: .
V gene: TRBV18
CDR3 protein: CASSPNLAGVNTEAFF
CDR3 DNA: TGTGCCAGCTCACCTAACCTCGCGGGGGTGAACACTGAAGCTTTCTTT

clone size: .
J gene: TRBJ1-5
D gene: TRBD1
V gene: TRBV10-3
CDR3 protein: CAISPDRESQPQHF
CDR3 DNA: TGTGCCATCAGTCCTGACAGGGAGAGCCAGCCCCAGCATTTT

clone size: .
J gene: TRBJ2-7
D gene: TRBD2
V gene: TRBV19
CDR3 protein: CASSISGSSYEQYF
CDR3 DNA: TGTGCCAGTTCTATTAGCGGGTCCTCCTACGAGCAGTACTTC

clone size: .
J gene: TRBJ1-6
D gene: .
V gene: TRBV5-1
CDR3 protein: CASSLDSRNSPLHF
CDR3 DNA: TGCGCCAGCAGCTTGGACAGTCGCAATTCACCCCTCCACTTT

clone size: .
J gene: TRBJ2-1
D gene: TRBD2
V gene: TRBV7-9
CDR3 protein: CASSLSGTSGGEQFF
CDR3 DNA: TGTGCCAGCAGCTTATCCGGGACTAGCGGGGGGGAGCAGTTCTTC

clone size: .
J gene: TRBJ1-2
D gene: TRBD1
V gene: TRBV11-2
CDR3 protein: CASSPYNITGQAYGYTF
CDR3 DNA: TGTGCCAGCAGCCCATACAATATTACCGGACAGGCCTATGGCTACACCTTC

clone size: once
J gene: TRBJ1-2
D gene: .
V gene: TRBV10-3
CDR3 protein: CAITRTSNYGYTF
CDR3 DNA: TGTGCCATCACCCGGACTTCAAACTATGGCTACACCTTC

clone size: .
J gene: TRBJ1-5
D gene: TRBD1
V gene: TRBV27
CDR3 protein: CASSWDSRQPQHF
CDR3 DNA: TGTGCCAGCTCTTGGGACAGCCGACAGCCCCAGCATTTT

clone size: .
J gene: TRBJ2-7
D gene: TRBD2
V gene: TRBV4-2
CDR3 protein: CASSPVGGAGGPKSNYEQYF
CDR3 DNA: TGTGCCAGCAGCCCAGTGGGAGGCGCGGGAGGCCCCAAAAGCAACTACGAGCAGTACTTC

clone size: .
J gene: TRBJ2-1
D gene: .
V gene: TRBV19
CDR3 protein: CASSSRVHNEQFF
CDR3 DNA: TGTGCCAGTAGTTCCAGGGTCCACAATGAGCAGTTCTTC

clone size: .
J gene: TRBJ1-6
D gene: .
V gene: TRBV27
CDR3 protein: CASSPTLGSFGSPLHF
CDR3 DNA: TGTGCCAGCAGTCCTACCCTCGGGTCATTCGGTTCACCCCTCCACTTT

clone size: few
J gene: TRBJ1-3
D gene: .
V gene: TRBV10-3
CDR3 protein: CASQYDSTYSGNTIYF
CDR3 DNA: TGTGCCTCCCAATATGACAGTACTTACTCTGGAAACACCATATATTTT

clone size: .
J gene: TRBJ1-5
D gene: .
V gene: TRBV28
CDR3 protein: CASSLKSCQPQHF
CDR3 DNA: TGTGCCAGCAGTTTGAAATCCTGTCAGCCCCAGCATTTT

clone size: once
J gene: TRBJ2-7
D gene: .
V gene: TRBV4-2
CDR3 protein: CASSQEDNRYEQYF
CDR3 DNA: TGTGCCAGCAGCCAAGAGGATAACCGCTATGAGCAGTACTTC

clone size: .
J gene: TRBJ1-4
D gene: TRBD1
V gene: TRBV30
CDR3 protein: CAWRGGQNEKLFF
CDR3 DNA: TGTGCCTGGAGAGGGGGACAGAATGAAAAACTGTTTTTT

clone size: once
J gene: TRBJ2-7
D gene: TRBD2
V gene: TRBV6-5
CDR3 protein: CAGGLTDSYEQYF
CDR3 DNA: TGTGCCGGGGGACTAACGGACTCCTACGAGCAGTACTTC

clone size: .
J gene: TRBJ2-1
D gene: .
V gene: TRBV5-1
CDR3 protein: CASSTGHLSYNEQFF
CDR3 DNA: TGCGCCAGCAGCACCGGACACCTTTCCTACAATGAGCAGTTCTTC

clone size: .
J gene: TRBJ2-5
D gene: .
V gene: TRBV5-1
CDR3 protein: CASSALGLFQETQYF
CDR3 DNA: TGCGCCAGCAGCGCCCTTGGACTGTTCCAAGAGACCCAGTACTTC

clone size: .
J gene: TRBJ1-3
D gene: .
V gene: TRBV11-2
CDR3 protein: CASSHGFGNTIYF
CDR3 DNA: TGTGCCAGCAGCCATGGTTTTGGAAACACCATATATTTT

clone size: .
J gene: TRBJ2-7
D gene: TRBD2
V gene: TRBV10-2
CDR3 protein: CASLPPGTSGYEQYF
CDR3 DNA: TGCGCCAGCCTTCCTCCCGGGACTAGCGGGTACGAGCAGTACTTC

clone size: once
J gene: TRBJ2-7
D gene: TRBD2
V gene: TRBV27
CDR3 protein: CASSILAGANYEQYF
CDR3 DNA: TGTGCCAGCAGTATACTAGCGGGGGCGAACTACGAGCAGTACTTC

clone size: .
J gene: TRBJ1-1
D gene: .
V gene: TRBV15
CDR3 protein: CATSRDRQNTEAFF
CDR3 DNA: TGTGCCACCAGCAGAGATCGGCAGAACACTGAAGCTTTCTTT

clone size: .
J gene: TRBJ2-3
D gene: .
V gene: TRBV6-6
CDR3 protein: CASSETRALSTDTQYF
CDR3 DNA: TGTGCCAGCAGCGAGACGCGGGCACTTAGCACAGATACGCAGTATTTT

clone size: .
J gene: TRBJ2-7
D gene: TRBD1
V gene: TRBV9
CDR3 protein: CASSVADRGEQYF
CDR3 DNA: TGTGCCAGCAGCGTAGCCGACAGGGGTGAGCAGTACTTC

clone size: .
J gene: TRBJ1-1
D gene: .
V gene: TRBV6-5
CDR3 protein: CARAGPKKTEAFF
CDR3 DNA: TGTGCCAGGGCAGGGCCCAAGAAGACTGAAGCTTTCTTT

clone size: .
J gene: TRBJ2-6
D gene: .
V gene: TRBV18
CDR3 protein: CASSLDQGSGANVLTF
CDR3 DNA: TGTGCCAGCTCACTAGACCAGGGTTCGGGGGCCAACGTCCTGACTTTC

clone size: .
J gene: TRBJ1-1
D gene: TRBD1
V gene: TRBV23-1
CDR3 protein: CASPSTGGRGATEAFF
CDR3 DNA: TGCGCCAGCCCTAGTACAGGGGGAAGAGGCGCTACTGAAGCTTTCTTT

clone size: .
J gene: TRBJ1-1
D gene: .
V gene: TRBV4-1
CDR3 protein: CASSQVPGSTEAFF
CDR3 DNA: TGCGCCAGCAGCCAAGTACCGGGTTCCACTGAAGCTTTCTTT

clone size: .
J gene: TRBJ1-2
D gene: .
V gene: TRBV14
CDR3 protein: CASSPDGNYGYTF
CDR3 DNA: TGTGCCAGCAGCCCCGACGGGAACTATGGCTACACCTTC

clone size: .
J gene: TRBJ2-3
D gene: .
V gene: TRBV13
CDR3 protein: CASSFLLIQYF
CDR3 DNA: TGTGCCAGCAGCTTCTTGCTAATTCAGTATTTT

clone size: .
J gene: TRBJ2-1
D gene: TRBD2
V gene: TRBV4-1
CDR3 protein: CASSQDPAGVAYNEQFF
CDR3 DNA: TGCGCCAGCAGCCAAGATCCAGCGGGAGTTGCCTACAATGAGCAGTTCTTC

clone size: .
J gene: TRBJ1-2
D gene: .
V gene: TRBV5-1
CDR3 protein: CASSSTVSYGYTF
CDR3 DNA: TGCGCCAGCAGCTCTACAGTGAGCTATGGCTACACCTTC

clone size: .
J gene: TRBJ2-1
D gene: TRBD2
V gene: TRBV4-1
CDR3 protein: CASSHSSGTTFSYNEQFF
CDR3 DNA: TGCGCCAGCAGCCATTCCTCCGGGACTACTTTTTCCTACAATGAGCAGTTCTTC

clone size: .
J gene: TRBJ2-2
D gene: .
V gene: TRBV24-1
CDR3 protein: CATSDLGTLNTGELFF
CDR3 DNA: TGTGCCACCAGTGATTTGGGGACGTTGAACACCGGGGAGCTGTTTTTT

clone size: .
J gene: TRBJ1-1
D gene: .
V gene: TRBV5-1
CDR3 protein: CASSLGGGFTEAFF
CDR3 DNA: TGCGCCAGCAGCTTGGGAGGAGGGTTCACTGAAGCTTTCTTT

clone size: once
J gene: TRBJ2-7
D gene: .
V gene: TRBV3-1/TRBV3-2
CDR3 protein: CASQGGLKQQYF
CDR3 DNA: TGTGCCAGCCAGGGGGGGTTGAAACAGCAGTACTTC

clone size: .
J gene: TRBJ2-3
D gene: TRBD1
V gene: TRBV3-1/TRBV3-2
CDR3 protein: CASSSRRDRGVYTQYF
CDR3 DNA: TGTGCCAGCAGCTCACGCCGGGACAGGGGGGTGTATACGCAGTATTTT

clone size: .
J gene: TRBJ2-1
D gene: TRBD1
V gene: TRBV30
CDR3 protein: CAWTHRGPDNEQFF
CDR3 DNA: TGTGCCTGGACACACAGGGGGCCGGACAATGAGCAGTTCTTC

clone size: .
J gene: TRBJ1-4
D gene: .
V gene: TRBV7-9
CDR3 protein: CASSWEGLIGEKLFF
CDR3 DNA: TGTGCCAGCAGCTGGGAGGGGTTGATCGGTGAAAAACTGTTTTTT

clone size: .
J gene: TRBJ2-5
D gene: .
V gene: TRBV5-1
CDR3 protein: CASSGGAPETQYF
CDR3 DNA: TGCGCCAGCAGCGGCGGGGCCCCAGAGACCCAGTACTTC

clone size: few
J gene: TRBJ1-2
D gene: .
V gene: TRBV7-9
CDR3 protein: CASSWVTENYGYTF
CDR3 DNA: TGTGCCAGCAGCTGGGTGACAGAAAACTATGGCTACACCTTC

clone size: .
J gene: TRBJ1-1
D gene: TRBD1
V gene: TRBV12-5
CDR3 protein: CASGLDGRTGRDTEAFF
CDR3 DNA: TGTGCTAGTGGTTTGGATGGGAGGACAGGGAGGGACACTGAAGCTTTCTTT

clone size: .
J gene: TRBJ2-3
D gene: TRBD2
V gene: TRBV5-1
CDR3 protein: CASNPRGGGPGDTQYF
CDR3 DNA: TGCGCCAGCAACCCTAGGGGCGGGGGGCCCGGAGATACGCAGTATTTT

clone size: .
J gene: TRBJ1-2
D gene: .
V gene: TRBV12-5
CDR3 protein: CASGLVQRVGYGYTF
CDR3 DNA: TGTGCTAGTGGTTTGGTACAGAGGGTGGGATATGGCTACACCTTC

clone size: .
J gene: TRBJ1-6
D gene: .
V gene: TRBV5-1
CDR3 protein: CASSLEQHNSPLHF
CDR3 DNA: TGCGCCAGCAGCTTGGAACAGCATAATTCACCCCTCCACTTT

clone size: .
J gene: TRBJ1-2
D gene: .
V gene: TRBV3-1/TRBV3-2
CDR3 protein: CASSKGGAYGYTF
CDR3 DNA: TGTGCCAGCAGCAAGGGGGGGGCGTATGGCTACACCTTC

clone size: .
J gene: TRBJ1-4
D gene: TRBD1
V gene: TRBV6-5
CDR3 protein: CASSPGTGINEKLFF
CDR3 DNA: TGTGCCAGCAGTCCTGGGACAGGAATTAATGAAAAACTGTTTTTT

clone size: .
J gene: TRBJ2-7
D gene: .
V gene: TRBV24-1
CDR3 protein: CATSDSTGRAVAQYF
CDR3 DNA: TGTGCCACCAGTGATTCGACGGGACGGGCAGTGGCACAGTACTTC

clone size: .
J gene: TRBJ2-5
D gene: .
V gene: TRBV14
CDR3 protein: CASSQGPRETQYF
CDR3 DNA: TGTGCCAGCAGCCAAGGACCTAGGGAGACCCAGTACTTC